The clone carrying this T cell receptor (beta chain) was picked up a small number of times. Its antigen is currently unknown. The data are from a study of beta chain features in type 1 diabetes. Overall study findings and caveats: Patients showed naive, central memory and Treg TCRB repertoires that appeared more similar than those of healthy donors. Shorter TCRB CDR3s, moderately but significantly so, were found in Type 1 diabetes patients in all four CD4+ subsets.

The authors reverse transcribed all of the isolated RNA, so sequencing captured expressed TCRB transcripts. Naive, central memory and regulatory T cell samples produced a mean of about 4 million reads. Clones were sequenced by immunoSEQ multiplex PCR, and TCRdb holds only the in-frame ones, with some missing. Of 130,000 or so clones listed, 9% were seen once; the top ten hold roughly 0.75%. The CDR3 runs to 9 residues. The germline V gene encodes CDR1 DFQATT and CDR2 SNEGSKA (reference sequence). Trimming removed 7 bases from V and 13 bases from J, with 12 bases in between. The clonotype was recovered from a man younger than 40 with type 1 diabetes. The chain joins TRBV20-1 to TRBJ2-3; D is unresolved. Sequenced: central memory CD4+ T cells from blood. The CDR3: CSGMRVKYF. For the CDR3, the DNA is TGCAGTGGTATGAGAGTGAAGTATTTT.